One and the same sample provided the 19 T cell receptor beta chains below, sequenced in a study of blood T cell repertoires in COVID-19. TCRdb's copy holds only in-frame clones and misses some; the assay was immunoSEQ multiplex PCR. The sample records 75,000 to 90,000 clones, about 82% being singletons. The sequencing sample was made of peripheral blood. The source of these receptors is a man aged 80 or over with active or convalescent COVID-19.

The chain has TRBV12-3 or TRBV12-4 and TRBJ1-4; TRBD1 matches at 7 bases. This CDR3 is 13 amino acids long. V trimming: 4 bases; J trimming: 7 bases; junction bases outside the gene matches: 3. The CDR3 spells CASSSRDSEKLFF. The CDR3 nucleotides read TGTGCCAGCAGTTCCCGGGACAGTGAAAAACTGTTTTTT.

This clone has just a few counts. The gene calls are TRBV2 and TRBJ2-7, with 15 bases lining up with TRBD2. V lost 4 bases and J lost 0; bases outside the gene matches: 4. CDR3 length: 17 amino acids. Germline V gene sequence: CDR1 SNHLY, CDR2 FYNNEI. This chain's CDR3 is CASSAGLAGGFSYEQYV. DNA of the CDR3: TGTGCCAGCAGTGCGGGACTAGCGGGAGGTTTCTCCTACGAGCAGTACGTC.

V and J are TRBV5-1 and TRBJ1-6; 8 bases match TRBD1. Trimming took 0 bases from V and 7 from J; bases not matched to a gene: 3. This CDR3 is built from 15 residues. Germline lookup yields CDR1 SGHRS and CDR2 YFSETQ. CDR3 bases: TGCGCCAGCAGCTTGGAGGGACAGGTGAATTCACCCCTCCACTTT. Protein: CASSLEGQVNSPLHF.

This rearrangement joins TRBV9 to TRBJ1-1, with D perhaps TRBD1 (5 bases). Trimming took off 4 bases at V and 4 bases at J, with 14 bases between the two ends. This CDR3 region has 14 residues. Germline loops: CDR1 SGDLS, CDR2 YYNGEE. CDR3 nucleotide sequence: TGTGCCAGCAGCCTCGCTGGGGGGTTCACTGAAGCTTTCTTT. It codes for CASSLAGGFTEAFF.

This chain joins TRBV4-1 and TRBJ2-3, with TRBD1 matching 7 bases. The CDR3 totals 15 residues. Per germline, CDR1 MGHRA and CDR2 YSYEKL. With 0 bases clipped from V and 4 bases from J, the junction kept 4 bases outside the gene matches. The CDR3 is CASSQDLQGADTQYF. The CDR3 DNA sequence: TGCGCCAGCAGCCAAGATTTGCAGGGGGCAGATACGCAGTATTTT.

This sequence joins TRBV6-5 and TRBJ1-4, with TRBD1 as a possible D gene (5 bases). The ends were cut back, 8 bases at V and 3 bases at J, with 10 bases in the middle. CDR1 and CDR2 (germline): MNHEY, SVGAGI. There are 13 residues in the CDR3. The CDR3 region is CASARQPNEKLFF. The CDR3, as DNA: TGTGCCAGCGCGAGACAGCCTAATGAAAAACTGTTTTTT.

The chain is built from TRBV18 and TRBJ2-1, with 8 bases that match TRBD1. V trimming: 6 bases; J trimming: 0 bases; junction bases outside the gene matches: 7. Germline values: CDR1 KGHSH, CDR2 LQKENI. The CDR3 length is 16 residues. In DNA form, the CDR3 reads TGTGCCAGCTCGGGGACAGGCAAGAGCTCCTACAATGAGCAGTTCTTC. This sequence encodes CASSGTGKSSYNEQFF.

The chain combines TRBV25-1 with TRBJ1-1; D not certain. CDR3 length equals 14 residues. Trimming stripped 1 base from V and 4 bases from J, with 10 bases between. CDR1 is MGHDK, CDR2 SYGVNS, per germline. CDR3 in amino acids: CASSEFTESTEAFF. The CDR3 coding sequence is TGTGCCAGCAGTGAATTTACAGAGTCCACTGAAGCTTTCTTT.

The chain employs TRBV14 and TRBJ1-4; 9 nucleotides agree with TRBD1. In germline, CDR1 is SGHDN, CDR2 FVKESK. V was clipped by 6 bases and J by 7 bases; unmatched bases: 6. The CDR3 is 14 amino acids. The CDR3 protein is CASRQDRGCEKLFF. The CDR3 DNA follows: TGTGCCAGCAGACAGGACAGGGGTTGTGAAAAACTGTTTTTT.

The V call is TRBV9, the J call TRBJ2-1; D possibly corresponds to TRBD2 (6 bases). The germline gives CDR1 SGDLS, CDR2 YYNGEE. V lost 2 bases to trimming and J lost 2 bases, with 17 bases between them. This CDR3 region has 17 residues. The CDR3 coding sequence is TGTGCCAGCAGCGTTCGATCTAGCGTTCAGACCTACAATGAGCAGTTCTTC. Residues: CASSVRSSVQTYNEQFF.

This clone has a single count. The chain links TRBV5-1 to TRBJ2-2; 8 bases are a match to TRBD1. The trim removed 2 bases at V and 5 bases at J, leaving 11 bases unmatched. The germline V gene encodes CDR1 SGHRS and CDR2 YFSETQ. The CDR3 totals 17 residues. CDR3 residues: CASSFGAGGGLTGELFF. CDR3 DNA sequence: TGCGCCAGCAGCTTCGGGGCAGGGGGCGGATTGACCGGGGAGCTGTTTTTT.

The rearrangement uses TRBV5-1 and TRBJ1-2; 8 bases match TRBD1. The V segment lost 5 bases and the J segment 0 bases; nucleotides outside the gene matches: 3. The germline V gene encodes CDR1 SGHRS and CDR2 YFSETQ. The CDR3 has 14 residues. CDR3 protein: CASRTGGPNYGYTF. DNA for the CDR3: TGCGCCAGCAGAACAGGGGGACCTAACTATGGCTACACCTTC.

V and J are TRBV28 and TRBJ1-2, with no clear D. The CDR3 covers 15 residues. Per germline, CDR1 MDHEN and CDR2 SYDVKM. Trimming took off 6 bases at V and 1 base at J, with 15 bases between the two ends. CDR3: CASRASGLLNYGYTF. CDR3 coding DNA: TGTGCCAGCAGAGCTTCGGGTCTCCTTAACTATGGCTACACCTTC.

The CDR3 is CASSTQGLADPYNEQFF. The DNA for the CDR3 is TGTGCCAGTAGTACCCAAGGACTAGCGGATCCTTATAATGAGCAGTTCTTC. The chain is built from TRBV19 and TRBJ2-1, with TRBD2 identical over 10 bases. Germline V gene data show CDR1 as LNHDA and CDR2 as SQIVND (reference sequence). The CDR3 is 17 residues long. The V segment lost 4 bases and the J segment 7 bases; nucleotides outside the gene matches: 13.

The V and J genes are TRBV12-3 or TRBV12-4 and TRBJ2-1, with D perhaps TRBD1 (6 bases). This CDR3 is 13 amino acids long. V was cut by 7 bases and J by 10 bases, with 17 bases left in between. CDR3: CASNSRIDREQFF. The CDR3, as DNA: TGTGCCAGCAACTCAAGGATTGACAGGGAGCAGTTCTTC.

The chain combines TRBV10-2 with TRBJ2-5; 12 bases match TRBD2. The CDR3 contains 14 residues. The germline V gene encodes CDR1 WSHSY and CDR2 SAAADI. The V segment lost 7 bases and the J segment 5 bases; nucleotides outside the gene matches: 5. The CDR3 region is CASTLAGGRETQYF. The CDR3 DNA reads TGCGCCAGCACACTAGCGGGGGGAAGGGAGACCCAGTACTTC.

This clone occurred a few times. J is TRBJ2-3 and V is TRBV19, with a tentative D call TRBD2 (5 bases). Trimming shortened V by 8 bases and J by 0 bases, and 15 bases separated the two germline ends. The CDR3 sequence is 15 residues long. Germline assignment: CDR1 LNHDA and CDR2 SQIVND (reference sequence). CDR3 bases: TGTGCCAGTGGCCCGGGTGGAGGTAGCACAGATACGCAGTATTTT. It translates to CASGPGGGSTDTQYF.

This chain links TRBV5-1 with TRBJ1-1; D not resolved. The germline CDR1 and CDR2 sequences are SGHRS and YFSETQ. This CDR3 has 12 residues. With 5 bases removed from V and 4 bases from J, the gap between germline ends came to 9 bases. The CDR3 DNA reads as TGCGCCAGCAGGTATGAGGGCACTGAAGCTTTCTTT. The encoded protein is CASRYEGTEAFF.

CDR3: CAISQGEGSPLHF. The CDR3 bases are TGTGCCATTTCACAGGGAGAGGGTTCACCCCTCCACTTT. The V call is TRBV19, the J call TRBJ1-6, with D perhaps matching TRBD1 (6 bases). V lost 10 bases and J 9 bases, leaving 16 bases between the germline ends. CDR1 is LNHDA and CDR2 is SQIVND in the germline V gene (reference sequence). The CDR3 is 13 residues long.